The next 29 T cell receptor beta chains were all read from a single sample in a study of CD8+CD57+ T cells in acquired aplastic anemia. Genomic DNA, the template, was used for profiling of the TCR beta VDJ and CDR3. From the reads, TCRdb called clonotypes with MiXCR, one entry per CDR3 protein. Counted here are some 200,000 distinct CDR3 sequences, more than 55% occurring once; the ten biggest clones make up around 50%. Sequencing involved patients with CD8+CD57+ cell expansion previously shown by flow cytometry. The sample taken for sequencing was sorted CD4+, CD8+, or CD8+CD57+ T cells (not recorded which) from PBMCs. The receptors come from a human donor with aplastic anemia.

CDR3 coding DNA: TGTGCCAGCGGAACAGGGTTGTTTGGAAACACCATATATTTT. Its translation is CASGTGLFGNTIYF. This chain connects TRBV25-1 to TRBJ1-3; TRBD1 is a possible D gene (6 bases). Germline V gene lookup returns CDR1 MGHDK and CDR2 SYGVNS. The V end lost 8 bases, the J end lost 3 bases, and 14 bases lay between the germline ends. This CDR3 region has 14 residues.

Comments on this clonotype: A read error may account for a junction end that differs from germline. The chain is built from TRBV20-1 and TRBJ2-1; D is uncertain. CDR1 is DFQATT and CDR2 is SNEGSKA in the germline V gene (reference sequence). The CDR3 loop spans 11 amino acids. The CDR3 sequence is CSARAYNKQFF. The CDR3 bases are TGCAGTGCTAGGGCCTACAATAAGCAGTTCTTC.

The J gene is TRBJ1-4, the V gene TRBV9, with TRBD1 identical over 8 bases. The germline V gene has CDR1 SGDLS and CDR2 YYNGEE. V lost 4 bases, J lost 11 bases, and 13 bases stayed unmatched. The length of the CDR3 is 15 residues. CDR3 DNA: TGTGCCAGCAGCCGAGGGACAGGTGCTCTAGGGAAACTGTTTTTT. Residues: CASSRGTGALGKLFF.

This chain links TRBV7-3 with TRBJ2-5; 13 nucleotides align to TRBD2. Per germline, CDR1 SGHTA and CDR2 FQGTGA. Unmatched junction bases numbered 8, after V lost 5 bases and J lost 5 bases. The length of the CDR3 is 16 residues. The CDR3 sequence: CASSPTSGGPSETQYF. CDR3 DNA sequence: TGTGCCAGCAGCCCGACTAGCGGGGGGCCCAGCGAGACCCAGTACTTC.

This clonotype was detected ten times or more. The CDR3 reads CASSHSSSTDTQYF. Written as DNA, the CDR3 is TGTGCCAGCAGCCACTCATCTAGCACAGATACGCAGTATTTT. This chain joins TRBV3-1 and TRBJ2-3; no firm D call. The CDR3 runs 14 residues. Between the trimmed V and J ends, which lost 3 bases and 0 bases, there was a span of 7 bases. The germline gives CDR1 LGHDT, CDR2 YNNKEL (reference sequence).

The chain has TRBV20-1 and TRBJ2-3, with 13 bases identical to TRBD2. CDR1 is DFQATT and CDR2 is SNEGSKA in the germline V gene (reference sequence). The CDR3 covers 15 residues. V was pared by 5 bases and J by 2 bases, with 4 bases of the junction left unmatched. The CDR3, as DNA: TGCAGTGCTGAGGGGACTAGCGGGGTCACAGATACGCAGTATTTT. It codes for CSAEGTSGVTDTQYF.

In the case of this clonotype: One junction end does not reproduce the germline sequence, and a read error may be involved. The chain recombines TRBV9 with TRBJ2-7, with 7 bases identical to TRBD2. The CDR3 has 19 amino acids. Germline V CDR1 and CDR2: SGDLS, YYNGEE. CDR3 sequence: CQQPLYGGGAPPCSYEQYF. The CDR3 DNA is TGCCAGCAGCCACTCTACGGCGGGGGTGCACCTCCGTGCTCCTACGAGCAGTACTTC.

The chain has TRBV19 and TRBJ2-7; D is possibly TRBD2 (5 bases). Germline V gene sequence: CDR1 LNHDA, CDR2 SQIVND (reference sequence). Trimming left V 10 bases short and J 2 bases short, with 12 bases between. The CDR3 spans 12 residues. CDR3 protein: CATRGSAYEQYF. The CDR3 DNA is TGTGCCACCCGAGGGTCGGCCTACGAGCAGTACTTC. Full variable domain (outside the CDR3, taken from reference TRBV19 and TRBJ2-7): DGGITQSPKYLFRKEGQNVTLSCEQNLNHDAMYWYRQDPGQGLRLIYYSQIVNDFQKGDIAEGYSVSREKKESFPLTVTSAQKNPTAFYLCATRGSAYEQYFGPGTRLTVT.

J is TRBJ2-6 and V is TRBV20-1, with 7 bases aligning to TRBD2. The length of the CDR3 is 14 residues. With 3 bases clipped from V and 4 bases from J, the junction kept 3 bases outside the gene matches. Germline V gives CDR1 DFQATT, CDR2 SNEGSKA (reference sequence). CDR3 bases: TGCAGTGCTAGGGAGACTAGCGGGGCCAACGTCCTGACTTTC. This encodes CSARETSGANVLTF.

This clonotype occurred a few times. The chain employs TRBV9 and TRBJ2-7; 7 bases agree with TRBD2. Germline V gene sequence: CDR1 SGDLS, CDR2 YYNGEE. V lost 1 base and J lost 0; bases outside the gene matches: 4. The CDR3 extends over 15 amino acids. CDR3 loop: CASSVRGESSYEQYF. In nucleotides, the CDR3 is TGTGCCAGCAGCGTACGGGGGGAGAGCTCCTACGAGCAGTACTTC.

The chain recombines TRBV20-1 with TRBJ2-5; 10 nucleotides match TRBD2. The CDR3 has 14 residues. The germline gives CDR1 DFQATT, CDR2 SNEGSKA (reference sequence). V lost 5 bases to trimming and J lost 4 bases; unmatched junction nucleotides: 7. The CDR3 reads CSAFPASGRETQYF. The CDR3 bases are TGCAGTGCTTTCCCGGCTAGCGGGAGAGAGACCCAGTACTTC.

This clonotype was observed a few times. The conserved final phenylalanine or tryptophan is absent from the CDR3, which likely points to a read error. The chain links TRBV10-1 to TRBJ2-7; 8 bases match TRBD2. The CDR3 consists of 15 residues. Germline CDR1 and CDR2: WNHNN and SYGVQD (reference sequence). The V segment lost 3 bases and the J segment 4 bases; nucleotides outside the gene matches: 8. The CDR3 reads CASSDSGLGNYEQYL. The CDR3 coding sequence is TGCGCCAGCAGTGATTCGGGACTAGGTAATTACGAGCAGTACCTC.

The chain couples TRBV6-5 to TRBJ2-7; D may be TRBD2 (6 bases). Trimming pared 3 bases from V and 6 bases from J, leaving 12 bases between. The CDR3 extends over 13 amino acids. The germline CDR1 and CDR2 sequences are MNHEY and SVGAGI. Written as DNA, the CDR3 is TGTGCCAGCAGTTATAGGGTGGGGGGCGAGCAGTACTTC. Protein: CASSYRVGGEQYF.

This chain uses TRBV2 with TRBJ2-1, with 7 nucleotides matching TRBD1. Germline CDR1 and CDR2: SNHLY and FYNNEI. With 8 bases clipped from V and 4 bases from J, the junction kept 5 bases outside the gene matches. This CDR3 spans 13 amino acids. CDR3 sequence: CASAGTEYNEQFF. DNA for the CDR3: TGTGCCAGCGCCGGGACAGAGTACAATGAGCAGTTCTTC.

This sequence joins TRBV24-1 and TRBJ2-1; 9 bases match TRBD1. Unmatched junction bases numbered 5, after V lost 4 bases and J lost 5 bases. The CDR3 totals 15 residues. Germline CDR1 KGHDR, CDR2 SFDVKD. The chain's CDR3 is CATSEAGQGNNEQFF. The CDR3 DNA reads as TGTGCCACCAGTGAAGCGGGACAGGGCAACAATGAGCAGTTCTTC.

This chain's CDR3 is CASSPGLVTDTQYF. In DNA form, the CDR3 reads TGTGCCAGCAGTCCCGGACTAGTCACAGATACGCAGTATTTT. The chain couples TRBV2 to TRBJ2-3; 7 bases align to TRBD2. This CDR3 has 14 residues. J gave up 2 bases and V 5 bases, and 4 bases lay outside the gene matches. From germline, CDR1 is SNHLY and CDR2 FYNNEI.

This clonotype was seen once. The V and J genes are TRBV20-1 and TRBJ2-3, with a weak D call TRBD2 (5 bases). Germline lookup yields CDR1 DFQATT and CDR2 SNEGSKA (reference sequence). The germline V and J ends were trimmed by 5 bases and 7 bases, with 10 bases remaining between them. The CDR3 runs 11 residues. CDR3 loop: CSAAEGNTQYF. CDR3 nucleotide sequence: TGCAGTGCTGCAGAGGGTAATACGCAGTATTTT.

Regarding this clonotype: One junction end disagrees with the germline gene, perhaps due to a read error. The CDR3 region is CASIPGMNTEAFF. CDR3 sequence (DNA): TGTGCCAGCATCCCAGGTATGAACACTGAAGCCTTCTTT. The chain joins TRBV7-9 to TRBJ1-1, with no clear D. This CDR3 region has 13 residues. Germline values: CDR1 SEHNR, CDR2 FQNEAQ (reference sequence).

The chain joins TRBV10-3 to TRBJ2-5; D may correspond to TRBD1 or TRBD2 (6 bases each). Trimming took off 4 bases at V and 4 bases at J, with 13 bases between the two ends. CDR1 and CDR2 from the germline V gene are ENHRY and SYGVKD. The CDR3 consists of 14 residues. The CDR3 sequence is CAISGGANPETQYF. DNA for the CDR3: TGTGCCATCAGTGGGGGGGCCAATCCAGAGACCCAGTACTTC.

The V gene is TRBV2, the J gene TRBJ2-7, with a weak D call TRBD2 (7 bases). CDR1 is SNHLY and CDR2 is FYNNEI in the germline V gene. The CDR3 runs to 17 residues. The ends were cut back, 5 bases at V and 6 bases at J, with 26 bases in the middle. The chain's CDR3 is CASSYSGGFIPLGEQYF. The CDR3 DNA sequence: TGTGCCAGCAGTTACTCGGGGGGCTTTATTCCCCTAGGCGAGCAGTACTTC.

The CDR3: CASSERLAGGNEQFF. The CDR3 region has the DNA TGTGCCAGCAGTGAAAGACTAGCGGGAGGCAATGAGCAGTTCTTC. The genes are TRBV2 and TRBJ2-1, with TRBD2 matching over 13 bases. CDR1 and CDR2 from the germline V gene are SNHLY and FYNNEI. CDR3 size: 15 residues. V dropped 2 bases and J dropped 6; count of bases not matched to a gene: 1.

This clonotype was found a few times. The chain links TRBV2 to TRBJ1-2; a weak D match, TRBD1 (5 bases). The CDR3 contains 14 residues. Trimming took 8 bases from V and 4 from J, leaving 17 bases between them. The V gene's germline CDR1 is SNHLY and CDR2 FYNNEI. The CDR3 is CASRDPSSSYGYTF. The CDR3 DNA is TGTGCCAGCCGGGACCCATCTTCCAGCTATGGCTACACCTTC.

As concerns this clonotype: The conserved closing phenylalanine or tryptophan is absent in this CDR3, likely reflecting a read error. V usage is TRBV2 and J usage is TRBJ2-2; D may match TRBD1 or TRBD2 (5 bases each). V was clipped by 4 bases and J by 8 bases, with 14 bases between them. Germline assignment: CDR1 SNHLY and CDR2 FYNNEI. The CDR3 covers 14 residues. CDR3 amino acids: CASSGWDGEGELFS. CDR3 bases: TGTGCCAGCAGTGGGTGGGACGGCGAGGGGGAGCTGTTTTCT.

This clonotype was found a few times. The gene calls are TRBV24-1 and TRBJ1-2, with a tentative D call TRBD1 (6 bases). The CDR3 consists of 15 residues. The V and J ends lost 5 bases and 1 base respectively, with 13 bases between them. The V gene's germline CDR1 is KGHDR and CDR2 SFDVKD. CDR3 residues: CATSGSDRINYGYTF. DNA for the CDR3: TGTGCCACCAGTGGTTCGGACAGAATTAACTATGGCTACACCTTC.

This clonotype appeared many times. The chain combines TRBV6-5 with TRBJ2-7, with D hard to call. Trimming cost V 8 bases and J 4 bases, with 12 bases left between them. Germline CDR1 MNHEY, CDR2 SVGAGI. The CDR3 spans 12 residues. DNA for the CDR3: TGTGCCAGCCGAGGTGTGTATTACGAGCAGTACTTC. This gives the protein CASRGVYYEQYF.

This chain joins TRBV3-1 and TRBJ2-1; D is ambiguous. This CDR3 is built from 13 residues. V was trimmed by 0 bases and J by 8 bases, leaving 8 bases between them. Looked up from germline, CDR1 is LGHDT and CDR2 is YNNKEL (reference sequence). The CDR3 reads CASSQDVFDEQFF. As DNA, the CDR3 is TGTGCCAGCAGCCAAGATGTTTTTGATGAGCAGTTCTTC.

This clonotype was seen many times. The chain couples TRBV7-9 to TRBJ2-7, with 7 bases aligning to TRBD2. Germline V lookup: CDR1 SEHNR, CDR2 FQNEAQ (reference sequence). After removal of 6 bases from V and 5 bases from J, the junction contained 4 bases not matched to a gene. CDR3 length equals 12 residues. CDR3 sequence reads: CASSLGGDEQYF. The CDR3 coding sequence is TGTGCCAGCAGTTTGGGAGGGGACGAGCAGTACTTC.

This chain uses TRBV7-3 with TRBJ2-2; possible D gene TRBD2, 7 bases. V lost 4 bases, J lost 6 bases, and 15 bases lay in between. CDR3 length: 15 amino acids. Germline values: CDR1 SGHTA, CDR2 FQGTGA. The DNA for the CDR3 is TGTGCCAGCAGCTGGGGGGGCATGTCGTCCGGGGAGCTGTTTTTT. This codes for CASSWGGMSSGELFF.

At least ten counts were recorded for this clonotype. The chain employs TRBV29-1 and TRBJ2-3; 8 bases agree with TRBD2. Germline V CDR1 and CDR2: SQVTM, ANQGSEA. The CDR3 extends over 15 amino acids. V gave up 4 bases and J gave up 1 base; unmatched junction bases: 7. CDR3 protein: CSVAGGVVGTDTQYF. The CDR3 coding sequence is TGCAGCGTTGCGGGGGGGGTGGTGGGCACAGATACGCAGTATTTT.